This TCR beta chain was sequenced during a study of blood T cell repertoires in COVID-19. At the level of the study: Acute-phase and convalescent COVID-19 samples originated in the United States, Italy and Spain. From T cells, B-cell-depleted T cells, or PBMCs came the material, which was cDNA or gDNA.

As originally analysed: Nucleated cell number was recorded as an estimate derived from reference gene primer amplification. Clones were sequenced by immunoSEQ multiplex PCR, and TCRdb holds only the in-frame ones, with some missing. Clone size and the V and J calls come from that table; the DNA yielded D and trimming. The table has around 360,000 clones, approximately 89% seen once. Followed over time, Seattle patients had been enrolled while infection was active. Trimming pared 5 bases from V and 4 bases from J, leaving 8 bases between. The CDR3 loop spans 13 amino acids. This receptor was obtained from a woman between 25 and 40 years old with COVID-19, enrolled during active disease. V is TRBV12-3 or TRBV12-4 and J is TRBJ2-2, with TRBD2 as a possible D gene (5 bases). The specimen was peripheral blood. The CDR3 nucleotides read TGTGCCAGCAGTCGGGGATCCACCGGGGAGCTGTTTTTT. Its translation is CASSRGSTGELFF.